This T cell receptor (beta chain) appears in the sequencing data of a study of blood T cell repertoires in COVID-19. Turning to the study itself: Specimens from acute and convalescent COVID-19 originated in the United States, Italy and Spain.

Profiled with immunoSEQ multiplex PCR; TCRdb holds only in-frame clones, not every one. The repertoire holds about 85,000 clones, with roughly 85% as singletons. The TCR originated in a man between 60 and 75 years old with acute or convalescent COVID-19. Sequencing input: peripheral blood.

CDR3 sequence: CASSPGGALHF. CDR3 sequence (DNA): TGTGCCAGCAGTCCGGGGGGGGCCCTCCACTTT. The chain links TRBV6-5 to TRBJ1-6; possible D gene TRBD1, 5 bases. The CDR3 length is 11 residues. Trimming pared 5 bases from V and 14 bases from J, leaving 10 bases between. Germline V lookup: CDR1 MNHEY, CDR2 SVGAGI.